This record covers a single T cell receptor beta chain. Its antigen is undetermined. This CDR3 is 13 amino acids long. V dropped 4 bases and J dropped 5 bases, with 14 bases sitting between them. Looked up from germline, CDR1 is DFQATT and CDR2 is SNEGSKA (reference sequence). The sample originates from a study of T cells in Graves' hyperthyroidism and ophthalmopathy. Overall study findings and caveats: The model predicted ophthalmopathy a median approximately 6.3 months before onset.

What was amplified from RNA transcripts were TCR beta CDR3 regions. The primer set for the first-round RT-PCR of the TCR CDR3 was HTBI. In TCRdb, the multiplex PCR reads were re-called with MiXCR into one record per CDR3 protein. This table holds about 420,000 distinct CDR3 sequences, roughly an eighth found once. The chain is built from TRBV20-1 and TRBJ1-1; the D gene is possibly TRBD1 (6 bases). Material: blood. The TCR sequence derives from a woman aged 18-29 years with Graves' hyperthyroidism. The CDR3 here is CSATQGKATEAFF. The DNA for the CDR3 is TGCAGTGCTACCCAGGGGAAGGCGACTGAAGCTTTCTTT.